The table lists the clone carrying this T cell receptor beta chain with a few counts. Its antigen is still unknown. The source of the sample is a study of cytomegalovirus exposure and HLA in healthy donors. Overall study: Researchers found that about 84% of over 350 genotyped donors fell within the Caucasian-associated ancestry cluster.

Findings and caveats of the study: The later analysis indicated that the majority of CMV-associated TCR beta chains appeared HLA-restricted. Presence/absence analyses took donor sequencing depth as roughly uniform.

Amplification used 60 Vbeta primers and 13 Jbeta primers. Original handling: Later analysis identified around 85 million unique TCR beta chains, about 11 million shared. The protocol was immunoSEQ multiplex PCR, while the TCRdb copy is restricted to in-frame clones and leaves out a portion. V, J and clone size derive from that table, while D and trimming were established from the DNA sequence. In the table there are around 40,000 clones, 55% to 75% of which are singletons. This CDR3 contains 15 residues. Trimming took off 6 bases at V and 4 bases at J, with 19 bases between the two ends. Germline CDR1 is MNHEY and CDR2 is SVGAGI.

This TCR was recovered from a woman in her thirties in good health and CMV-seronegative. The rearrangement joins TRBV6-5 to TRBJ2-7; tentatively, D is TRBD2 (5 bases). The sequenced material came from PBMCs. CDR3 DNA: TGTGCCAGCAGAAAAAGCGGATTTGTGGGGTACGAGCAGTACTTC. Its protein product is CASRKSGFVGYEQYF.